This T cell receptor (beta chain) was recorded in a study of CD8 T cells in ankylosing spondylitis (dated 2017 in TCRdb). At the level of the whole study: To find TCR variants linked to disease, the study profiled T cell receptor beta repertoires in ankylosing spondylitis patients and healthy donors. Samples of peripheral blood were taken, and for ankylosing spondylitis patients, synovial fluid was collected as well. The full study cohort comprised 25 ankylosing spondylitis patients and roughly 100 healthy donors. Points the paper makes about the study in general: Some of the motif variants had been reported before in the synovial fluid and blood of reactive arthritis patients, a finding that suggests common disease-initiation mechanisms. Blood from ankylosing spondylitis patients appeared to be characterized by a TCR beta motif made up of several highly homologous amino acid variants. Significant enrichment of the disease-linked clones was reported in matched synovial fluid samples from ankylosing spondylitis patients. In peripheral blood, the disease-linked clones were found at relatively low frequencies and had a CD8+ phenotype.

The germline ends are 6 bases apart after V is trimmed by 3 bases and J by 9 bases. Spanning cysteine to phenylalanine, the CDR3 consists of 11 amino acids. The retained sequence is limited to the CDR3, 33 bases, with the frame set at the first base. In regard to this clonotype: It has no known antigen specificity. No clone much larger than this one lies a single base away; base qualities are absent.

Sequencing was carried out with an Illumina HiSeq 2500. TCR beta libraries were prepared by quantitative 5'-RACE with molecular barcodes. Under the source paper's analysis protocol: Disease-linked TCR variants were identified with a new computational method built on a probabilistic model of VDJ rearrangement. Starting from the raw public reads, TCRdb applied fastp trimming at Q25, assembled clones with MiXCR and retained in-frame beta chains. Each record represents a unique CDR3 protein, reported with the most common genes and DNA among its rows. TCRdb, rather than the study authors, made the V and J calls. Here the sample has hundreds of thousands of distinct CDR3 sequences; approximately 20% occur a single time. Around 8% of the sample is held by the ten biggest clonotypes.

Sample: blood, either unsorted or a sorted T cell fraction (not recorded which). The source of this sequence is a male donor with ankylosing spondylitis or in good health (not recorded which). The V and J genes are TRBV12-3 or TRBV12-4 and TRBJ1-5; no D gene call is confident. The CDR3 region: CASSFGVPQHF. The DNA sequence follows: TGTGCCAGCAGTTTTGGGGTGCCCCAGCATTTT.